This T cell receptor (beta chain) was captured by sequencing in a study of graft-versus-host responses after intestinal transplantation. Overall study context: Multivisceral, liver-intestinal, or isolated intestinal transplants were given to recipients. Every one of the recipients received anti-thymocyte globulin induction and afterwards took tacrolimus and steroids for around 3 years. General study findings and limits: Levels of circulating GvH clones at their peak were associated with early post-transplant HvG declines. Present in recipient marrow, GvH clones included some that appeared first in ileum or blood.

As for this clone: Its antigen remains unidentified.

The CDR3 runs 13 residues. The V gene's germline CDR1 is LNHDA and CDR2 SQIVND (reference sequence). V lost 5 bases and J lost 10, with 12 bases in between. This table comes from immunoSEQ multiplex PCR, and its TCRdb copy is limited to in-frame clones, with some not included. The data hold some 110,000 clones, with roughly 93% observed a single time. The clonotype comes from a human donor who was the organ donor for an intestinal transplant. The J gene is TRBJ1-6, the V gene TRBV19, with D hard to call. The sequencing here drew on unstimulated CD8+ T cells sorted from spleen or lymph node cells, taken before transplant. The CDR3 spells CASSLHVGSPLHF. For the CDR3, the DNA is TGTGCCAGTAGTCTCCACGTGGGGTCACCCCTCCACTTT.